This T cell receptor beta chain derives from a study of T cell responses to AZD1222 COVID-19 vaccine (dated by TCRdb to the early 2020s). Context from the whole study: Because spike-specific TCR depth and breadth did not differ between the two schedules, AZD1222 recipients who got a second dose at roughly 4 weeks were pooled with those who got a second dose at roughly 12 weeks. Enrollment into the trials was organized by age into subgroups of 18-55, 56-69 and 70-plus years, and those subgroups contained roughly 150, 30 and 60 TCR-sequenced participants, respectively. TCR sequencing covered more than 230 trial participants: around 210 given two doses of AZD1222 and about 26 given two doses of MenACWY control vaccine. What the work shows at the level of the full study, not this receptor alone: Participants were mostly white British and included more females than males, and it was suggested by the authors that clonal diversity may have been underestimated. Spike-specific TCR breadth and depth rose significantly after two AZD1222 doses compared with day 0 and with MenACWY recipients. The vaccine-associated CD4 TCRs covered the entire spike protein, and the dominant responses fell in regions 160-218 and 743-854. Because no day 14 peak-response samples were available, the repertoires could be characterized only after the peak T cell response. Conclusions about previously exposed vaccinees are limited because only 5 or 6 AZD1222 recipients were SARS-CoV-2 seropositive at baseline. Reportedly, almost half of the unique spike-specific TCRs recognized epitopes lying outside the regions that are mutated in the B.1.351 and B.1.1.7 variants. In the small 56-69-year group, the increase in depth fell short of significance, most likely because of low power.

Per the publication, the time point label means: baseline before first vaccination. Samples from vaccinated people were obtained from the UK trials COV001 and COV002, which included a single-blind randomized controlled phase 2/3 trial of AZD1222 (ChAdOx1 nCoV-19) in healthy adults. For TCRbeta chain sequencing, PBMC samples were collected from trial participants at day 0 and at day 28 after the second dose. A note on this clone: Its specific antigen is unknown. Base qualities are not at hand, and no much larger clone is one base apart.

The CDR1 and CDR2 encoded by the germline V gene are SGHTA and FQGNSA. Between the V and J ends, shortened by 4 bases and 7 bases respectively, the junction contains 13 bases. Its CDR3 holds 13 amino acids, cysteine through phenylalanine. The DNA shown is the 39-base CDR3, in frame from base 1. The CDR3 regions of human TCRbeta chains were subjected to immunosequencing. Under the source paper's analysis protocol: Repertoire TCRs were matched against a reference library of SARS-CoV-2-specific TCRs generated with the MIRA antigen-specificity platform. Breadth was defined as the fraction of unique TCRs that were SARS-CoV-2-associated, and depth was defined as the fraction of total T cells that were SARS-CoV-2-associated. Using the MIRA data, every spike-specific TCR was mapped to the spike region that the TCR reacted to and assigned to either a CD4 or a CD8 class. Log10-transformed breadth and depth values were compared by one-way ANOVA with Sidak's multiple comparisons tests. In TCRdb, the immuneACCESS table is reduced to in-frame sequences with V and J assigned. These tables do not hold every clone; where another copy was compared, an unresolved V gene accounts for under half, and the others remain unexplained. That table supplies the V and J calls and clone size; D and trimming were determined from the DNA. This sample has 85,000 to 90,000 clones in its table, and more than 70% of those were observed once. The top ten clonotypes cover about 2% of the sample.

The sequencing here drew on peripheral blood, taken on day 0 of AZD1222 vaccination. The sequence links TRBV7-2 to TRBJ1-2; the D gene is perhaps TRBD1, from 5 matching bases. The origin of this receptor is an adult in good health. DNA sequence: TGTGCCAGCAGCTCTGGGTCAGGGACTGGCTACACCTTC. This yields the protein CASSSGSGTGYTF.